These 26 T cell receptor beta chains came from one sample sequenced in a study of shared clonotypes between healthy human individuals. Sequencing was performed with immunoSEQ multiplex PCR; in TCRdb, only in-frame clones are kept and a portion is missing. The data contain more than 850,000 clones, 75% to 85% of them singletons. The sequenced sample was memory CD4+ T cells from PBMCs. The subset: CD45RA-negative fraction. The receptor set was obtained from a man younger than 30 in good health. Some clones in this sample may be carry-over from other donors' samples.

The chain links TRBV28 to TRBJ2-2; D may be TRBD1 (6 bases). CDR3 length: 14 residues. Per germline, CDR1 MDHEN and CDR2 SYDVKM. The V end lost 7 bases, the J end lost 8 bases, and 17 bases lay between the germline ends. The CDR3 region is CASTLSRGMGELFF. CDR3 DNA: TGTGCCAGCACCTTATCAAGGGGGATGGGGGAGCTGTTTTTT.

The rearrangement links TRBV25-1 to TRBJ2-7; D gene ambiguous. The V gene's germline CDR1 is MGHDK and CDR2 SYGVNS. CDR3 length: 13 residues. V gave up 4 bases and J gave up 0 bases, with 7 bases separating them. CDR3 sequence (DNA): TGTGCCAGCAGTGGTGGGTACTCCTACGAGCAGTACTTC. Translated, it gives CASSGGYSYEQYF.

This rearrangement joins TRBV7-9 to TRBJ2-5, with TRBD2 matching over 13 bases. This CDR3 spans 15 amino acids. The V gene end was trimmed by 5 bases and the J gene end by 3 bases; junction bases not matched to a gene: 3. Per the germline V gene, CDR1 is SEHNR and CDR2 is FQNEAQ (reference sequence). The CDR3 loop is CASSPGLAGEETQYF. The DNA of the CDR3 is TGTGCCAGCAGCCCCGGACTAGCGGGAGAAGAGACCCAGTACTTC.

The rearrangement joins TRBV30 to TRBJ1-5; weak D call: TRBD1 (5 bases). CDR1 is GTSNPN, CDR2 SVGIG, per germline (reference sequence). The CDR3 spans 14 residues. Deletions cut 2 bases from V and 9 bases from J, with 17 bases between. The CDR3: CAWSRNRDLWPQHF. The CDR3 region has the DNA TGTGCCTGGAGTCGGAACCGGGACCTTTGGCCCCAGCATTTT.

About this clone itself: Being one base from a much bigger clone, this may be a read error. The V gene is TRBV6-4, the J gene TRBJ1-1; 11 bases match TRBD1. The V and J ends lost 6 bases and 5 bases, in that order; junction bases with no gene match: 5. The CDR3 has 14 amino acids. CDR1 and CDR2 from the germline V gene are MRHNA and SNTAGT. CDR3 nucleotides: TGTGCCAGCAGCTCGGGACAGGGGGAAACTGAAGCTTTCTTT. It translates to CASSSGQGETEAFF.

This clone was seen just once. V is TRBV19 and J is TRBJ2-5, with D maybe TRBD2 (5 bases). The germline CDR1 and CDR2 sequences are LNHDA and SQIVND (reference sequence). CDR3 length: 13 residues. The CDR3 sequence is CSSAETSGETQYF. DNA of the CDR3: TGTTCCTCAGCCGAGACTTCGGGGGAGACCCAGTACTTC.

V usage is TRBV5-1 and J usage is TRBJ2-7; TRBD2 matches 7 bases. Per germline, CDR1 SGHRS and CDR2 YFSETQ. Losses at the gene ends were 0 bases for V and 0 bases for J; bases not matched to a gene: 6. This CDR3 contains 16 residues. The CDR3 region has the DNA TGCGCCAGCAGCTTGGCCATAGCGGGCCCCTCCTACGAGCAGTACTTC. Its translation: CASSLAIAGPSYEQYF. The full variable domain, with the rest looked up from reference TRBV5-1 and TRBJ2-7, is KAGVTQTPRYLIKTRGQQVTLSCSPISGHRSVSWYQQTPGQGLQFLFEYFSETQRNKGNFPGRFSGRQFSNSRSEMNVSTLELGDSALYLCASSLAIAGPSYEQYFGPGTRLTVT.

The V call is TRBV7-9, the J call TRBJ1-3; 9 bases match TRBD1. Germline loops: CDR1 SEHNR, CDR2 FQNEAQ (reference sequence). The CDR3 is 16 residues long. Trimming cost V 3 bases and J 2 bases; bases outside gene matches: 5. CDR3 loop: CASSFRQGVTGNTIYF. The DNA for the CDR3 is TGTGCCAGCAGCTTCCGACAGGGGGTTACTGGAAACACCATATATTTT.

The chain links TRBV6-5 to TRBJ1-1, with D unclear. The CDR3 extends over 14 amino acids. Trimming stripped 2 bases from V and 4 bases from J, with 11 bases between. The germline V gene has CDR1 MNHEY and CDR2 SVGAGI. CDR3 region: CASSYAGEVTEAFF. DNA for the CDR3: TGTGCCAGCAGTTACGCTGGGGAAGTCACTGAAGCTTTCTTT.

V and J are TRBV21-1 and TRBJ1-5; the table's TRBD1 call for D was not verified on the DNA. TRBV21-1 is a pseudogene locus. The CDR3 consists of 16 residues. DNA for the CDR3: TGTGCCAGCAGCAAACCGGGACAGGGTTTGCTTCAGCCCCAGCATTTT. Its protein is CASSKPGQGLLQPQHF.

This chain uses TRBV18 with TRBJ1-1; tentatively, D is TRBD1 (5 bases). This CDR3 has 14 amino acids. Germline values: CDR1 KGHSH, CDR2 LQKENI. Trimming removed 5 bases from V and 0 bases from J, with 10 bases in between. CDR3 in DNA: TGTGCCAGCTCAGTCGACAGACTGAACACTGAAGCTTTCTTT. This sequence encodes CASSVDRLNTEAFF. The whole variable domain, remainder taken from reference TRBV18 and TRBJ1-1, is NAGVMQNPRHLVRRRGQEARLRCSPMKGHSHVYWYRQLPEEGLKFMVYLQKENIIDESGMPKERFSAEFPKEGPSILRIQQVVRGDSAAYFCASSVDRLNTEAFFGQGTRLTVV.

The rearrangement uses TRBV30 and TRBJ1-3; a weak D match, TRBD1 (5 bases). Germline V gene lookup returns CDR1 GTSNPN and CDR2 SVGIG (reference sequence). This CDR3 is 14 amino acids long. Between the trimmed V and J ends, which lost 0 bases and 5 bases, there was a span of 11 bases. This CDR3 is CAWSVTGPRNTIYF. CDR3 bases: TGTGCCTGGAGTGTCACAGGCCCTCGAAACACCATATATTTT.

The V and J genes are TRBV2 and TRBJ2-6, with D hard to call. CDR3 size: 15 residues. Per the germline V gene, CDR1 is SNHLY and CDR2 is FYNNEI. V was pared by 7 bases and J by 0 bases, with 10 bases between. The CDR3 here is CASTYLSSGANVLTF. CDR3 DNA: TGTGCCAGCACCTACTTGAGCTCTGGGGCCAACGTCCTGACTTTC.

The CDR3 region is CASSRQGAGETQYF. The CDR3 nucleotides are TGTGCCAGCAGTCGACAGGGGGCAGGAGAGACCCAGTACTTC. J is TRBJ2-5 and V is TRBV2; 10 nucleotides match TRBD1. The CDR3 covers 14 residues. The germline V gene has CDR1 SNHLY and CDR2 FYNNEI. The V segment lost 5 bases and the J segment 4 bases; nucleotides outside the gene matches: 4.

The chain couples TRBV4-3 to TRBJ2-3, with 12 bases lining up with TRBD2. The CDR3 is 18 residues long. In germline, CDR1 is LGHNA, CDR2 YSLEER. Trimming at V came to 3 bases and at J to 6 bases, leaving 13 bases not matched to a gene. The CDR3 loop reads CASSQGLAGGPWDDTQYF. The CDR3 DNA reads TGCGCCAGCAGCCAGGGGCTAGCGGGAGGGCCTTGGGATGATACGCAGTATTTT.

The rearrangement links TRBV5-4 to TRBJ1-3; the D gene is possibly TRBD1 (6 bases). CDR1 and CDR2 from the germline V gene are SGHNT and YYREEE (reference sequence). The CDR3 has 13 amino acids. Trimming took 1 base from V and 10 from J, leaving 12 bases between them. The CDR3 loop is CASSLPGAGTIYF. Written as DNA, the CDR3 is TGTGCCAGCAGCTTGCCGGGGGCGGGGACCATATATTTT.

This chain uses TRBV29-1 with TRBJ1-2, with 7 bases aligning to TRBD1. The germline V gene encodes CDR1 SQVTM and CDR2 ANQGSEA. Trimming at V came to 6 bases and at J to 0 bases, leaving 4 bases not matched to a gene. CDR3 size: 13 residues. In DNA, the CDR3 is TGCAGCGTCGGGACAGATCCTAACTATGGCTACACCTTC. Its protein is CSVGTDPNYGYTF. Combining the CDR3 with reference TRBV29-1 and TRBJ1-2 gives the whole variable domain SAVISQKPSRDICQRGTSLTIQCQVDSQVTMMFWYRQQPGQSLTLIATANQGSEATYESGFVIDKFPISRPNLTFSTLTVSNMSPEDSSIYLCSVGTDPNYGYTFGSGTRLTVV.

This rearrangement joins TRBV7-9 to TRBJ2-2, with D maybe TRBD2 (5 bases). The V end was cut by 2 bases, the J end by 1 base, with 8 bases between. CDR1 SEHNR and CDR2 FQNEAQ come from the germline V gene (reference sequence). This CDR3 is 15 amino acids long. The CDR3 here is CASSLWAGNTGELFF. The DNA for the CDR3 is TGTGCCAGCAGCTTATGGGCGGGGAACACCGGGGAGCTGTTTTTT.

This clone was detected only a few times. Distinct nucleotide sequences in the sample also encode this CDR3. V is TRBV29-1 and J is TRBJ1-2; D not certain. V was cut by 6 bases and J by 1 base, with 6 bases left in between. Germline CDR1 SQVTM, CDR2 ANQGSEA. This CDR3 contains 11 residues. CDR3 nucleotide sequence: TGCAGCGTAGCGGATAACTATGGCTACACCTTC. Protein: CSVADNYGYTF.

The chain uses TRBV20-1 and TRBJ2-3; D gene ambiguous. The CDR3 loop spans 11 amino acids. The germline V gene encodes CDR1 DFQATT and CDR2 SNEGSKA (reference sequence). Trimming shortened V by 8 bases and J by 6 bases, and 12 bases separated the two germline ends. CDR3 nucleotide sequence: TGCAGTCCCACCACCGGGGATACGCAGTATTTT. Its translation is CSPTTGDTQYF.

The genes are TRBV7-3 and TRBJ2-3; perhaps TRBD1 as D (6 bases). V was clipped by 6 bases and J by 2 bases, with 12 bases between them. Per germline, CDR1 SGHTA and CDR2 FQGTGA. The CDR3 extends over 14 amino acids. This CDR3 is CASSKQGSTDTQYF. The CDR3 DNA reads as TGTGCCAGCAGTAAACAGGGTTCCACAGATACGCAGTATTTT.

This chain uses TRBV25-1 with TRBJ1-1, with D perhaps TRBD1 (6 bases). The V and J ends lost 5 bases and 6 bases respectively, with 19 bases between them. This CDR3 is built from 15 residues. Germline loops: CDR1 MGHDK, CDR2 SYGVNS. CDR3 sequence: CASSPAGGPRSEAFF. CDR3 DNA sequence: TGTGCCAGCAGTCCAGCGGGGGGGCCGAGATCTGAAGCTTTCTTT.

The CDR3 loop is CASSVGSGSWNEQFF. CDR3 bases: TGTGCCAGCAGCGTAGGTAGCGGGAGTTGGAATGAGCAGTTCTTC. The V gene is TRBV9, the J gene TRBJ2-1, with TRBD2 matching 9 bases. The J segment lost 7 bases and the V segment lost 0 bases, leaving 5 bases of the junction unmatched. The CDR3 is 15 amino acids. CDR1 SGDLS and CDR2 YYNGEE come from the germline V gene.

The DNA of the CDR3 is TGTGCCAGCAGCTCTCATACGCAAGAGACCCAGTACTTC. It encodes CASSSHTQETQYF. The V and J genes are TRBV7-8 and TRBJ2-5, with D hard to call. The CDR3 totals 13 residues. Germline V gene lookup returns CDR1 SGHVS and CDR2 FQNEAQ. V was shortened by 4 bases and J by 2 bases, with 8 bases between the two germline ends.

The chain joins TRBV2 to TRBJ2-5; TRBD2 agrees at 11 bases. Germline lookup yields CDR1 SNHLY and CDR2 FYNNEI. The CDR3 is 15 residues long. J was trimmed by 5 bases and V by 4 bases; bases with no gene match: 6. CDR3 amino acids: CASSATSGRRETQYF. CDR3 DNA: TGTGCCAGCAGTGCCACTAGCGGGAGAAGGGAGACCCAGTACTTC.

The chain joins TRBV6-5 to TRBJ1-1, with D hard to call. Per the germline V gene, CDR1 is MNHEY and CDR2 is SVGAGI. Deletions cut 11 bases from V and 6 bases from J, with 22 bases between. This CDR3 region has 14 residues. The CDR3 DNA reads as TGTGCCCTCATGCCTACGTTCGGCTCCGCTGAAGCTTTCTTT. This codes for CALMPTFGSAEAFF.